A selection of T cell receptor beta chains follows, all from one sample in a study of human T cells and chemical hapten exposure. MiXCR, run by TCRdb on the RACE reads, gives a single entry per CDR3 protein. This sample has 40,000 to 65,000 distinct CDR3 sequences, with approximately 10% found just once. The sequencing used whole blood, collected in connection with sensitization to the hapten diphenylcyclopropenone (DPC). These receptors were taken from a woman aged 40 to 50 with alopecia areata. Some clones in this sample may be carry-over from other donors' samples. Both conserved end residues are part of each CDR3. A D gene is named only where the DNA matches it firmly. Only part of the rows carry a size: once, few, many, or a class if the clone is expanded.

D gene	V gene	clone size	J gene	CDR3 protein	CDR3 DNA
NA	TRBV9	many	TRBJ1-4	CASSVGQNNEKLFF	TGTGCCAGCAGCGTAGGGCAGAATAATGAAAAACTGTTTTTT
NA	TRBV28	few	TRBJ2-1	CASTDRGGIYNEQFF	TGTGCCAGCACTGACAGGGGAGGGATCTACAATGAGCAGTTCTTC
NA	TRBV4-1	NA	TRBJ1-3	CASSQDMAGGNTIYF	TGCGCCAGCAGCCAAGATATGGCGGGGGGAAACACCATATATTTT
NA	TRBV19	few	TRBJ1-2	CASSAGTLYGYTF	TGTGCCAGTAGTGCCGGGACACTTTATGGCTACACCTTC
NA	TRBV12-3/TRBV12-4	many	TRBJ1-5	CASSLGGMYNQPQHF	TGTGCCAGCAGTTTGGGGGGGATGTACAATCAGCCCCAGCATTTT
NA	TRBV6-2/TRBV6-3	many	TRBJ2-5	CASSSPEAQETQYF	TGTGCCAGCAGTTCCCCGGAGGCACAAGAGACCCAGTACTTC
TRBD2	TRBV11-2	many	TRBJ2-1	CASSLWAGTSGRARRNEQFF	TGTGCCAGCAGCTTATGGGCTGGGACTAGCGGGAGGGCCCGGAGAAATGAGCAGTTCTTC
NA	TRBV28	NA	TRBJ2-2	CASSRVNLRVELFF	TGTGCCAGCAGTCGGGTCAACTTGAGGGTCGAGCTGTTTTTT
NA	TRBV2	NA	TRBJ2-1	CASSPGTDEQFF	TGTGCCAGCAGTCCCGGGACGGATGAGCAGTTCTTC
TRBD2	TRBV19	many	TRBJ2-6	CASSIGLLAGVSSGANVLTF	TGTGCCAGTAGTATAGGTTTACTAGCGGGGGTCTCCTCTGGGGCCAACGTCCTGACTTTC
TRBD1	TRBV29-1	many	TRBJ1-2	CSVAGTGAAGYTF	TGCAGCGTAGCCGGGACAGGGGCCGCTGGCTACACCTTC
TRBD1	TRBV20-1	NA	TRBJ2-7	CSAKQGLGEQYF	TGCAGTGCTAAACAGGGGCTGGGCGAGCAGTACTTC
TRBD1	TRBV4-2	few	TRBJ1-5	CASSQDLTGDQPQHF	TGTGCCAGCAGCCAAGATCTGACAGGGGATCAGCCCCAGCATTTT
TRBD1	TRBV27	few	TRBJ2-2	CASSLSWDRVTGELFF	TGTGCCAGCAGTTTATCGTGGGACAGGGTTACCGGGGAGCTGTTTTTT
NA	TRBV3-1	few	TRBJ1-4	CASSQEQAATNEKLFF	TGTGCCAGCAGCCAAGAACAGGCGGCAACTAATGAAAAACTGTTTTTT
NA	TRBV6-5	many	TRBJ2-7	CASSYLQWGFEQYF	TGTGCCAGCAGTTACTTACAGTGGGGTTTCGAGCAGTACTTC
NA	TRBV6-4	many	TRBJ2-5	CASSPWTQYF	TGTGCCAGCAGTCCGTGGACCCAGTACTTC
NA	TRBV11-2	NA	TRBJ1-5	CASSLVGPSQPQHF	TGTGCCAGCAGCTTAGTGGGACCTAGCCAGCCCCAGCATTTT
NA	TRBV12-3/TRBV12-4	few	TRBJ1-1	CASSLQGGTEAFF	TGTGCCAGCAGTTTACAAGGAGGCACTGAAGCTTTCTTT
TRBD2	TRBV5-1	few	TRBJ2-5	CASSSDQEGGTHYF	TGCGCCAGCAGCTCGGACCAGGAGGGAGGGACCCATTACTTC
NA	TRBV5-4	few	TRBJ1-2	CASSSPGTDYGYTF	TGTGCCAGCAGCTCACCTGGAACCGACTATGGCTACACCTTC
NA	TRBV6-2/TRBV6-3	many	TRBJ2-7	CASRDYSGTYEQYF	TGTGCCAGCAGAGACTACTCGGGTACCTACGAGCAGTACTTC
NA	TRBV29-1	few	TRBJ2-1	CSVEDPRHNEQFF	TGCAGCGTTGAAGATCCTAGACACAATGAGCAGTTCTTC
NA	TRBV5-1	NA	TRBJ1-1	CASSLGAARVNTEAFF	TGCGCCAGCAGCTTGGGTGCAGCCAGGGTGAACACTGAAGCTTTCTTT
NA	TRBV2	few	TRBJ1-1	CASSELENTEAFF	TGTGCCAGCAGTGAACTGGAGAACACTGAAGCTTTCTTT
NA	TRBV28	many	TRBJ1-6	CASSRRRSSYNSPLHF	TGTGCCAGCTCCCGCCGGCGGAGCTCCTATAATTCACCCCTCCACTTT
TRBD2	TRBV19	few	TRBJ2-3	CASRTLGTSGRGDTQYF	TGTGCCAGTAGGACCTTAGGGACTAGCGGGAGGGGAGATACGCAGTATTTT
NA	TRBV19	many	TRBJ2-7	CASSRNSYEQYF	TGTGCCAGTAGCAGAAACTCCTACGAGCAGTACTTC
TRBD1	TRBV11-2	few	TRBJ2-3	CASSSIGLGQGALDTQYF	TGTGCCAGCAGCTCCATTGGATTGGGCCAGGGGGCATTGGATACGCAGTATTTT
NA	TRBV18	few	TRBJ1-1	CASSPSLNTEAFF	TGTGCCAGCTCACCATCCCTGAACACTGAAGCTTTCTTT
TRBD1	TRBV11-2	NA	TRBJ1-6	CASSLGTAAPLHF	TGTGCCAGCAGCTTGGGGACAGCGGCACCCCTCCACTTT
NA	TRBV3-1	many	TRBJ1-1	CASSQEALRQVNTEAFF	TGTGCCAGCAGCCAAGAGGCACTTCGGCAGGTGAACACTGAAGCTTTCTTT
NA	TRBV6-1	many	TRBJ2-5	CASSDPYGVAETQYF	TGTGCCAGCAGTGACCCCTACGGGGTAGCAGAGACCCAGTACTTC
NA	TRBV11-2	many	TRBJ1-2	CASSLSSANYGYTF	TGTGCCAGCAGCTTGTCTTCAGCTAACTATGGCTACACCTTC
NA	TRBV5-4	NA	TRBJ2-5	CASSGRLGETQYF	TGTGCCAGCAGCGGGAGACTAGGGGAGACCCAGTACTTC
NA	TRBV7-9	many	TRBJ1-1	CASSSLSSTEAFF	TGTGCCAGCAGCTCCCTCTCAAGCACTGAAGCTTTCTTT
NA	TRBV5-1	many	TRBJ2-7	CASSGGTSYEQYF	TGCGCCAGCAGCGGCGGGACCTCCTACGAGCAGTACTTC
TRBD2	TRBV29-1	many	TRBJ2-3	CSVQAGGGADTQYF	TGCAGCGTTCAAGCGGGAGGTGGCGCAGATACGCAGTATTTT
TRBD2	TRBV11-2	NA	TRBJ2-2	CASGTSGNTGELFF	TGTGCCAGCGGGACTAGCGGTAACACCGGGGAGCTGTTTTTT
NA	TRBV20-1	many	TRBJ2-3	CSARVQNNPTDTQYF	TGCAGTGCTAGAGTACAAAATAACCCCACAGATACGCAGTATTTT